This TCR beta chain came from a study of T cell responses to AZD1222 COVID-19 vaccine. The assay was immunoSEQ multiplex PCR, and TCRdb's table has in-frame clones only and misses some. The top ten clones hold 2.5% to 3.5% of a sample with around 71,000 clones, 70% to 85% of them seen once. The clonotype was recovered from an adult in good health. Sequenced here: peripheral blood, sampled on day 0 of AZD1222 vaccination.

The CDR3 here is CASGETQYF. The CDR3 nucleotides read TGCGCCAGCGGGGAGACCCAGTACTTC. The chain joins TRBV10-2 to TRBJ2-5; D is undetermined. This CDR3 contains 9 residues. The germline V gene has CDR1 WSHSY and CDR2 SAAADI. Trimming removed 8 bases at V and 5 bases at J, with 3 bases between.